The clone carrying this TCR beta chain appeared a few times. No antigen is known for it. The sample comes from a study of persistence of HIV-infected CD4 T cells. Study background: Donors were ART-treated; their CMV- and Gag-responding CD4+ T cells were isolated. Suppressive ART had lasted a median of approximately 8 years.

General study findings and limits: Degenerate expanded CDR3beta sequences were enriched among CMV- and Gag-responding cells.

The libraries were made with immunoSEQ version 4 in survey mode. Template was genomic DNA at 10 ng/uL, with up to about 1 ug used per sample. Assay: immunoSEQ multiplex PCR; the TCRdb copy retains only in-frame clones and omits some. The table lists 50,000 or so clones, about 80% of them singletons. Germline CDR1 reads PRHDT; CDR2 reads FYEKMQ (reference sequence). V lost 2 bases, J lost 8 bases, and 13 bases lay in between. The CDR3 is made up of 14 amino acids. The stimulus was lysate of CMV-infected fibroblasts, roughly 9.2 ug/mL. CD40L/CD69 double-negative CD45RO-high memory CD4+ T cells were collected.

The sequence was collected from an adult man with HIV who was CMV-seropositive. Here the sequenced sample was CD4+ T cells sorted from PBMCs after roughly 17-hour stimulation, taken from a patient who received antiretroviral therapy. The chain combines TRBV13 with TRBJ1-3, with D possibly TRBD1 on 6 matching bases. The chain's CDR3 is CASSLWREGDTIYF. The CDR3 nucleotides read TGTGCCAGCAGCTTATGGCGGGAGGGGGACACCATATATTTT.